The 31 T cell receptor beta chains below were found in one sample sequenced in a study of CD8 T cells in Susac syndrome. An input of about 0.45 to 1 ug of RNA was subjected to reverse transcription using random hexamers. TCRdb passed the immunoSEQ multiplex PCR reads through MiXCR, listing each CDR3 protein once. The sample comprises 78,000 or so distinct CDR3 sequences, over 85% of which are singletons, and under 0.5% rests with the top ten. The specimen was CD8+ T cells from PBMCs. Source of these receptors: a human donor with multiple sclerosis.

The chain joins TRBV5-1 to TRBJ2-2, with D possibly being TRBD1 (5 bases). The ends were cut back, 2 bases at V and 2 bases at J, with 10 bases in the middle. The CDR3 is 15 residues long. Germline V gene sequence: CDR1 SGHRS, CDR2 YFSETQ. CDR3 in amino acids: CASSFRTTNTGELFF. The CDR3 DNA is TGCGCCAGCAGCTTCCGGACAACCAACACCGGGGAGCTGTTTTTT.

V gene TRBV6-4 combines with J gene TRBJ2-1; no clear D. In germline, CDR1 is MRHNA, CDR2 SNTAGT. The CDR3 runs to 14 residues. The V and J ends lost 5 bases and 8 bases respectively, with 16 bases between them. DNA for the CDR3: TGTGCCAGCAGTCTACGGGCCCTTTCCGATGAGCAGTTCTTC. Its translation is CASSLRALSDEQFF.

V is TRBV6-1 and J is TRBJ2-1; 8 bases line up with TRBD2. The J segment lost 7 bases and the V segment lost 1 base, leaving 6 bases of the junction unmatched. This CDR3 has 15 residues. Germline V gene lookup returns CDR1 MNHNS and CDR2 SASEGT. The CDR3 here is CASSEEVGGANEQFF. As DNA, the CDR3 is TGTGCCAGCAGTGAAGAAGTCGGGGGGGCGAATGAGCAGTTCTTC.

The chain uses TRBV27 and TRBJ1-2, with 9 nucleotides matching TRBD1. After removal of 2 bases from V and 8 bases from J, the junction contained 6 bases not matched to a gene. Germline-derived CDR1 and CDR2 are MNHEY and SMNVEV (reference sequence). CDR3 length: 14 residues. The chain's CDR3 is CASSLRDRVGGYTF. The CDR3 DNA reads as TGTGCCAGCAGTTTAAGGGACAGGGTGGGGGGCTACACCTTC.

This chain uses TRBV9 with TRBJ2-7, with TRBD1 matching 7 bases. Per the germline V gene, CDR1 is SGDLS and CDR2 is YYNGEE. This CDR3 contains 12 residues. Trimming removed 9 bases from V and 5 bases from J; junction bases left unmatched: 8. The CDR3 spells CATSKRGHEQYF. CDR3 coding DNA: TGTGCCACCTCGAAGAGGGGGCACGAGCAGTACTTC. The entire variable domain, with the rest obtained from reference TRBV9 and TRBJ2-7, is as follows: DSGVTQTPKHLITATGQRVTLRCSPRSGDLSVYWYQQSLDQGLQFLIQYYNGEERAKGNILERFSAQQFPDLHSELNLSSLELGDSALYFCATSKRGHEQYFGPGTRLTVT.

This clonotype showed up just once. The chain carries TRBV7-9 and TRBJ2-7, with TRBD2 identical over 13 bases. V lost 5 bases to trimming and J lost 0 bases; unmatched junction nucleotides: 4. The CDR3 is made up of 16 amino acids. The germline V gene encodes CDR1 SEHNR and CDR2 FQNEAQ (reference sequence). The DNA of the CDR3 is TGTGCCAGCAGCCCCTGGACTAGCGGGAGCTCCTACGAGCAGTACTTC. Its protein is CASSPWTSGSSYEQYF.

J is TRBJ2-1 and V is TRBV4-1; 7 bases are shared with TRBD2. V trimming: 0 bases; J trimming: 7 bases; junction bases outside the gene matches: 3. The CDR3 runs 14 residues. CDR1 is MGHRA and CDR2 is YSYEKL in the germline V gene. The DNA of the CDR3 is TGCGCCAGCAGCCAAGAGTTTAGCGGGAATGAGCAGTTCTTC. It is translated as CASSQEFSGNEQFF.

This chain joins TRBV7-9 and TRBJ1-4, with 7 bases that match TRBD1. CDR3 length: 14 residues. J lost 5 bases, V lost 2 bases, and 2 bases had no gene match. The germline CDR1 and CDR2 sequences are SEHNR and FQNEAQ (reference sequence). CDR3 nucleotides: TGTGCCAGCAGCTTACAGGGGGGAAATGAAAAACTGTTTTTT. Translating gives CASSLQGGNEKLFF.

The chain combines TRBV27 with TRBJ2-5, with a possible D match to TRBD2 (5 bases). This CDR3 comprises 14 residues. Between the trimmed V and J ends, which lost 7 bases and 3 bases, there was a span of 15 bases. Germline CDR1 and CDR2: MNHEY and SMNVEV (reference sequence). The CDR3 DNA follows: TGTGCCAGCATGAGGCTAGCACAAGAAGAGACCCAGTACTTC. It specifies CASMRLAQEETQYF.

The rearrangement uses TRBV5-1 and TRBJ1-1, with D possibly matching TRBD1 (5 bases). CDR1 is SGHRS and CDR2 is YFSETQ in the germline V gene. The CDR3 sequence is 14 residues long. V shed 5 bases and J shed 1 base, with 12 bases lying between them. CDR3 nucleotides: TGCGCCAGCAGTACTAGGGGAGCGAACACTGAAGCTTTCTTT. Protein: CASSTRGANTEAFF.

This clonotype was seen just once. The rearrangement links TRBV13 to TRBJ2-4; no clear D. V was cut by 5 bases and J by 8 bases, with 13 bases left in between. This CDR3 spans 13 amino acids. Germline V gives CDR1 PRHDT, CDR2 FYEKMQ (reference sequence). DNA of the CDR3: TGTGCCAGCAGCGTCCATGAAGGTTACATTCAGTACTTC. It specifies CASSVHEGYIQYF.

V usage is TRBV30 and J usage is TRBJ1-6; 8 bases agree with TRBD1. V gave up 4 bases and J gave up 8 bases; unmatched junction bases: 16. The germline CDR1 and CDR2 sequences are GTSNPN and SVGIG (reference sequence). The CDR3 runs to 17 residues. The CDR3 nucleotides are TGTGCCTGGACCCCCCTCGTTCGGACAGGGCGGGATTCACCCCTCCACTTT. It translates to CAWTPLVRTGRDSPLHF.

This chain's CDR3 is CSVEDLSPLSYGYTF. DNA for the CDR3: TGCAGCGTTGAAGATCTTAGCCCGCTCTCCTATGGCTACACCTTC. The rearrangement uses TRBV29-1 and TRBJ1-2; no firm D call. Germline V gene data show CDR1 as SQVTM and CDR2 as ANQGSEA. V was clipped by 0 bases and J by 4 bases, with 15 bases between them. The CDR3 sequence is 15 residues long.

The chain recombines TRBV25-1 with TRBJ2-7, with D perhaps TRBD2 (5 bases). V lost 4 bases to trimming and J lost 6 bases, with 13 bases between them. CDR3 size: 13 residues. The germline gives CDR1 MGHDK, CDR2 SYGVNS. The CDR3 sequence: CASSAGEWSEQYF. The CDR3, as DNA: TGTGCCAGCAGTGCCGGGGAATGGTCCGAGCAGTACTTC.

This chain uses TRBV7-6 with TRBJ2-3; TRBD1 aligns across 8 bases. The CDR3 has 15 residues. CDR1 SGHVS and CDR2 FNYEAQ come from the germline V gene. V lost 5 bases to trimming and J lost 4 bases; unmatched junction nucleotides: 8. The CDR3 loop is CASSPRTGSADTQYF. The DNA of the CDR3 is TGTGCCAGCAGCCCCCGGACAGGGTCGGCAGATACGCAGTATTTT.

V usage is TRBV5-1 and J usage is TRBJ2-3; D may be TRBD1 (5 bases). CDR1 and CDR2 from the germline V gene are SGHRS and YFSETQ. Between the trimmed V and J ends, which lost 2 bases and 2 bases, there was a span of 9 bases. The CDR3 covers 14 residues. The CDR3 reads CASSFRQPTDTQYF. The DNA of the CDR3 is TGCGCCAGCAGCTTCCGACAGCCCACAGATACGCAGTATTTT. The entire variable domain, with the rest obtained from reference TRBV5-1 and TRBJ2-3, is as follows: KAGVTQTPRYLIKTRGQQVTLSCSPISGHRSVSWYQQTPGQGLQFLFEYFSETQRNKGNFPGRFSGRQFSNSRSEMNVSTLELGDSALYLCASSFRQPTDTQYFGPGTRLTVL.

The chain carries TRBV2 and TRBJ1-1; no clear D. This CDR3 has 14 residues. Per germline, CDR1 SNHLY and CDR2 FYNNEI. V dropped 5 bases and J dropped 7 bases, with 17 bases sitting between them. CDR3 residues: CASSPIMRQDEAFF. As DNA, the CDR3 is TGTGCCAGCAGTCCTATCATGAGGCAGGATGAAGCTTTCTTT.

The CDR3, as DNA: TGCGCCAGCAGCGTCGGACCCGGGACAGATAGCAATCAGCCCCAGCATTTT. This codes for CASSVGPGTDSNQPQHF. This sequence joins TRBV5-1 and TRBJ1-5; 7 nucleotides align to TRBD1. This CDR3 spans 17 amino acids. V was clipped by 4 bases and J by 0 bases; unmatched bases: 10. Germline CDR1 reads SGHRS; CDR2 reads YFSETQ.

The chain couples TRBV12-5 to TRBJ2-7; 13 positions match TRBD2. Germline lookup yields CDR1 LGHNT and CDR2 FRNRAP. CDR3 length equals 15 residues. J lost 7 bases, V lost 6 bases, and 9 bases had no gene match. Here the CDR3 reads CASGSMGLAGREQYF. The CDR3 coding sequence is TGTGCTAGTGGGAGTATGGGACTAGCGGGAAGAGAGCAGTACTTC.

CDR3 loop: CASSLVERGGGYTF. CDR3 sequence (DNA): TGTGCCAGCAGCTTGGTGGAAAGGGGTGGTGGCTACACCTTC. The J gene is TRBJ1-2, the V gene TRBV5-5, with TRBD1 as a possible D gene (5 bases). Trimming pared 0 bases from V and 7 bases from J, leaving 13 bases between. The germline CDR1 and CDR2 sequences are SGHKS and YYEKEE (reference sequence). This CDR3 has 14 residues.

CDR3 nucleotide sequence: TGTGCCAGTAGTGAGAACAGGCAGTATGGCTACACCTTC. This translates into CASSENRQYGYTF. The rearrangement links TRBV19 to TRBJ1-2; D may be TRBD1 (5 bases). Germline V lookup: CDR1 LNHDA, CDR2 SQIVND (reference sequence). The CDR3 extends over 13 amino acids. V was trimmed by 5 bases and J by 5 bases, leaving 12 bases between them.

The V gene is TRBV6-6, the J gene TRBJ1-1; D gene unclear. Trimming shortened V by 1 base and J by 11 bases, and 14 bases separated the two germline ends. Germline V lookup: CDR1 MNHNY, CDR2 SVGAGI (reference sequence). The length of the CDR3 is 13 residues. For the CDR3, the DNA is TGTGCCAGCAGTTACTTGGGGAGGAGTAATGCTTTCTTT. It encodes CASSYLGRSNAFF.

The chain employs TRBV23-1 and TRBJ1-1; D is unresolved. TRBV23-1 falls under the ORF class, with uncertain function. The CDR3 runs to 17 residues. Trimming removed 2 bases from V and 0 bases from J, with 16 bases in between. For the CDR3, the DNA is TGCGCCAGCAGTCAACTCTCCGCCGGGCACTTGAACACTGAAGCTTTCTTT. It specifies CASSQLSAGHLNTEAFF.

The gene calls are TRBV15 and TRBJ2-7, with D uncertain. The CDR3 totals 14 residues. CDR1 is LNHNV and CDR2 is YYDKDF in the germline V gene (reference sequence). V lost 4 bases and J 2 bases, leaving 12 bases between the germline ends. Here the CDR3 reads CATSTRTATYEQYF. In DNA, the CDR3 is TGTGCCACCAGCACCCGGACGGCGACCTACGAGCAGTACTTC.

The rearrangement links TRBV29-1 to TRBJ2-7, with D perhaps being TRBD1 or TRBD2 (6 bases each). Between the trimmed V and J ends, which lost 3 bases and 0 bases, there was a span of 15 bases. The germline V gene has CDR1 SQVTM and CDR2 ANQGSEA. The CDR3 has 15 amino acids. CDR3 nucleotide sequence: TGCAGCGTTGAGGGGGGCGGGCTGAGCTCCTACGAGCAGTACTTC. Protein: CSVEGGGLSSYEQYF.

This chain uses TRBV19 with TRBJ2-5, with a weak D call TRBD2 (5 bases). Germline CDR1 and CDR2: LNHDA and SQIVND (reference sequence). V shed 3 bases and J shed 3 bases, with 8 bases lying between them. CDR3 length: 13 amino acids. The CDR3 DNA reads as TGTGCCAGTAGTATCCCCGGGGAAGAGACCCAGTACTTC. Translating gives CASSIPGEETQYF.

CDR3 nucleotides: TGTGCCAGCAGCTATGAGGCAGGGACCTTCAACGCAGATACGCAGTATTTT. This sequence encodes CASSYEAGTFNADTQYF. The chain carries TRBV5-6 and TRBJ2-3; perhaps D is TRBD1 or TRBD2 (5 bases each). Germline loops: CDR1 SGHDT, CDR2 YYEEEE. The V end lost 3 bases, the J end lost 4 bases, and 21 bases lay between the germline ends. The CDR3 is 17 residues long.

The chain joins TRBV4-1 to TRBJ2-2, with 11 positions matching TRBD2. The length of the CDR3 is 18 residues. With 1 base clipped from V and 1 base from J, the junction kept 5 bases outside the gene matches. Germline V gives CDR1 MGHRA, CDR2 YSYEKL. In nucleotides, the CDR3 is TGCGCCAGCAGCCAAGGTGGACTAGCGGGTATGAACACCGGGGAGCTGTTTTTT. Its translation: CASSQGGLAGMNTGELFF.

In DNA, the CDR3 is TGTGCCAGCAGGACAGTCCAAGAGACCCAGTACTTC. Its translation is CASRTVQETQYF. The chain combines TRBV2 with TRBJ2-5; D is possibly TRBD1 (5 bases). The germline CDR1 and CDR2 sequences are SNHLY and FYNNEI. V dropped 6 bases and J dropped 1 base, with 6 bases sitting between them. This CDR3 comprises 12 residues.

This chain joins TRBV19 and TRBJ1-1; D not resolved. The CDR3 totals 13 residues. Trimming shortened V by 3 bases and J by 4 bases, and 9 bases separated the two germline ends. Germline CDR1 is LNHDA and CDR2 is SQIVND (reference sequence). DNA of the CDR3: TGTGCCAGTAGTATTACAGACTTCACTGAAGCTTTCTTT. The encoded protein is CASSITDFTEAFF.

CDR3 bases: TGTGCCAGCGGCTCATCAGGGCGCGGTGAGCAGTTCTTC. Amino acid sequence: CASGSSGRGEQFF. J is TRBJ2-1 and V is TRBV6-6; TRBD1 might be the D (5 bases). There are 13 residues in the CDR3. Trimming pared 8 bases from V and 9 bases from J, leaving 17 bases between. The germline CDR1 and CDR2 sequences are MNHNY and SVGAGI (reference sequence).